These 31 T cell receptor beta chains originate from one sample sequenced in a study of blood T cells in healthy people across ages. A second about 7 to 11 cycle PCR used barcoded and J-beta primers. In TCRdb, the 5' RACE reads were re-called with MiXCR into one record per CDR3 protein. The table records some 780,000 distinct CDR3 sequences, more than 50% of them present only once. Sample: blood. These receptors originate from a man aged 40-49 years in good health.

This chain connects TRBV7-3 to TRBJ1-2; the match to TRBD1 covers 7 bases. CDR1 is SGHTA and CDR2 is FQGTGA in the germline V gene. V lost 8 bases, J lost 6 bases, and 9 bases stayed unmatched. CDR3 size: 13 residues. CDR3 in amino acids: CASGLRTGDGYTF. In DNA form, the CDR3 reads TGTGCCAGCGGCCTAAGGACAGGAGATGGCTACACCTTC.

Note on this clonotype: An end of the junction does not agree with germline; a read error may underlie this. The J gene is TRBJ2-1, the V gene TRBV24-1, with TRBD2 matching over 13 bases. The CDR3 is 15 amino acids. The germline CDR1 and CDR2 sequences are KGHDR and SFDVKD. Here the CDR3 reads CATSDGTSGRETQFF. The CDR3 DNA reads TGTGCCACTAGTGATGGAACTAGCGGGAGGGAGACCCAGTTCTTC.

The CDR3 DNA follows: TGTGCCACCCACGGACAGCCACAAGAGACCCAGTACTTC. Its translation is CATHGQPQETQYF. The J gene is TRBJ2-5, the V gene TRBV10-3, with D tentatively TRBD1 (6 bases). The CDR3 extends over 13 amino acids. Germline CDR1 and CDR2: ENHRY and SYGVKD. V was pared by 10 bases and J by 2 bases, with 14 bases between.

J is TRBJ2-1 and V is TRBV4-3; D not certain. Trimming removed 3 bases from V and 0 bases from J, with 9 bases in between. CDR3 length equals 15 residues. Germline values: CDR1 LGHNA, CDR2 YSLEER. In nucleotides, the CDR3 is TGCGCCAGCAGCCAGGAGAAGAGCTCCTACAATGAGCAGTTCTTC. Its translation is CASSQEKSSYNEQFF.

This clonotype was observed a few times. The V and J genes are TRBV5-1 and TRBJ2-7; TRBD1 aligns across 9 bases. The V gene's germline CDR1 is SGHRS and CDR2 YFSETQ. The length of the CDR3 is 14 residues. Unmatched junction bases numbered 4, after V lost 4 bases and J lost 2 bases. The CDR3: CASSAGQGPYEQYF. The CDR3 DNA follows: TGCGCCAGCAGCGCCGGACAGGGGCCCTACGAGCAGTACTTC.

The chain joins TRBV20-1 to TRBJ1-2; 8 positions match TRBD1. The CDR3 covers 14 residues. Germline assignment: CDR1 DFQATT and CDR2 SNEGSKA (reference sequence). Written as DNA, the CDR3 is TGCACAACTGAGGGCGTACAGGGGGTCTCTGGCTACACCTTC. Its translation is CTTEGVQGVSGYTF.

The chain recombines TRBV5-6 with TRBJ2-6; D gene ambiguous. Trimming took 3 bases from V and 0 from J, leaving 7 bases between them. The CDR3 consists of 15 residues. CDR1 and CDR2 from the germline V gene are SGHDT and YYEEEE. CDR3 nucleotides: TGTGCCAGCAGCTCAACAGTCTCTGGGGCCAACGTCCTGACTTTC. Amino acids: CASSSTVSGANVLTF.

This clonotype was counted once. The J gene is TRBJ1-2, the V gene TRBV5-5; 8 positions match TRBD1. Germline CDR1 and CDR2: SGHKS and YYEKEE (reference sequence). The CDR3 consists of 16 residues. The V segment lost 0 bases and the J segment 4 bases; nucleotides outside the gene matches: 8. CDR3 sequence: CASSLGPDRVIYGYTF. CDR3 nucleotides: TGTGCCAGCAGCTTGGGACCGGACAGGGTGATCTATGGCTACACCTTC.

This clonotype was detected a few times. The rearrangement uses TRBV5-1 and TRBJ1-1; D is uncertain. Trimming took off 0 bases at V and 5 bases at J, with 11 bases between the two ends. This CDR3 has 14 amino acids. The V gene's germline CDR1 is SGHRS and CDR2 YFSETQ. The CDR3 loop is CASSLATAGTEAFF. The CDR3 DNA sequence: TGCGCCAGCAGCTTGGCCACGGCGGGGACTGAAGCTTTCTTT.

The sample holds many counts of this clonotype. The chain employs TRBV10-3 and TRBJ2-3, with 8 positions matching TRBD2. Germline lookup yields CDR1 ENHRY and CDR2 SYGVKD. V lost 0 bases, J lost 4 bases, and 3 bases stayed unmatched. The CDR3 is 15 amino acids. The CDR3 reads CAISESSGRPDTQYF. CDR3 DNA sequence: TGTGCCATCAGTGAGTCCAGCGGGAGACCAGATACGCAGTATTTT.

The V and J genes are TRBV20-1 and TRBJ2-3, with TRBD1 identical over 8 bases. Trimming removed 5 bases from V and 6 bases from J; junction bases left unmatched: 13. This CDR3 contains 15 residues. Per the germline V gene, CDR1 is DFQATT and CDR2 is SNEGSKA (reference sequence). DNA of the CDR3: TGCAGTGCTTGGACAGGGAGAAAAGTTACGGATACGCAGTATTTT. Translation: CSAWTGRKVTDTQYF.

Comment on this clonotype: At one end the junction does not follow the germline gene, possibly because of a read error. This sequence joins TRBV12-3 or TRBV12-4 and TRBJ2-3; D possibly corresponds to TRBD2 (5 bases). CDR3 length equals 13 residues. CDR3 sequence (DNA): TGTGCCAGCAGCAGAGTGGGAGTAGATATGCAGTATTTT. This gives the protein CASSRVGVDMQYF.

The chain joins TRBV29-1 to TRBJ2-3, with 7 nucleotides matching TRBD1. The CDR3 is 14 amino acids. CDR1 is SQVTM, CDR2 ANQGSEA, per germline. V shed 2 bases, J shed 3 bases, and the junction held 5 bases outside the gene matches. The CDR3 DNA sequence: TGCAGCGTTGAACGGTCCAGGGGGACAGATACGCAGTATTTT. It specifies CSVERSRGTDTQYF.

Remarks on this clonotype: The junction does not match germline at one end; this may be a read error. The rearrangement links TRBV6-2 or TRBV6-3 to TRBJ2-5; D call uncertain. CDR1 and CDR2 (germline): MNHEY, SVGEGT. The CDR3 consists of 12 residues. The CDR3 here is CASSYSQEAQYF. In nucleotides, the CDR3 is TGTGCCAGCAGTTACTCTCAAGAGGCCCAGTACTTC.

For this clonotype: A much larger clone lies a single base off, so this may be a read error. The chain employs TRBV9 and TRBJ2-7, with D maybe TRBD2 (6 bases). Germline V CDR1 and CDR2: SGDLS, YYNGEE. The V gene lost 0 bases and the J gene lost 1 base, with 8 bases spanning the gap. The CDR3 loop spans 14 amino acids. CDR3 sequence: CASSVAGESYEQYF. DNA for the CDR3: TGTGCCAGCAGCGTAGCGGGAGAGTCCTACGAGCAGTACTTC.

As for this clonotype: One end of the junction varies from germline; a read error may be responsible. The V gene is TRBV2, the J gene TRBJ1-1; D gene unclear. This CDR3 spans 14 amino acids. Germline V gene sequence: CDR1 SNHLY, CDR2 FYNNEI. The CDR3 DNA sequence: TGTGTCAGCAGCGAAGCGACCGACTCCACTGAAGCTTTCTTT. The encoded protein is CVSSEATDSTEAFF.

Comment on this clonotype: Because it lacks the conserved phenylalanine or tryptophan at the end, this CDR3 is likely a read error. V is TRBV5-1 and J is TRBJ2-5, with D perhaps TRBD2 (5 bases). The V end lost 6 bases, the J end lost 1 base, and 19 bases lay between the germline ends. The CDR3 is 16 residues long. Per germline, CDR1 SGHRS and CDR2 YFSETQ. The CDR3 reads CASNLFSSRGQETQYY. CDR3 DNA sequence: TGCGCCAGCAACTTATTTTCTTCACGGGGCCAAGAGACCCAGTACTAC.

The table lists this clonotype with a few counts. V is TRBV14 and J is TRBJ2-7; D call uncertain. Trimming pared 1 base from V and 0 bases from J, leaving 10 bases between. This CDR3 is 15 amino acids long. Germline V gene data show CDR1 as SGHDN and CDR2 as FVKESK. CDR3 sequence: CASSQGKESSYEQYF. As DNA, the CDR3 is TGTGCCAGCAGCCAAGGAAAGGAAAGCTCCTACGAGCAGTACTTC. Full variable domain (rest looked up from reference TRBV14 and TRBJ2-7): EAGVTQFPSHSVIEKGQTVTLRCDPISGHDNLYWYRRVMGKEIKFLLHFVKESKQDESGMPNNRFLAERTGGTYSTLKVQPAELEDSGVYFCASSQGKESSYEQYFGPGTRLTVT.

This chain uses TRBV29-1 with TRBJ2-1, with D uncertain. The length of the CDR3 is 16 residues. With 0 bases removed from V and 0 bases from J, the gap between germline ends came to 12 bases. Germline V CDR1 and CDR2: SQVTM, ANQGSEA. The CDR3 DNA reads TGCAGCGTTGAAGATTTATTTTCGGCCTCCTACAATGAGCAGTTCTTC. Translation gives CSVEDLFSASYNEQFF.

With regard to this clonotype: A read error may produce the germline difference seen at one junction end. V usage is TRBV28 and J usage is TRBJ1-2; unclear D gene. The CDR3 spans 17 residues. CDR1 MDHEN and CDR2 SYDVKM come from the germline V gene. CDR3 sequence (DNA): TGTGCCAGCAGTTCCCTCAAATCTCCCATAAGCGACTATGACTACACCTTC. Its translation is CASSSLKSPISDYDYTF.

CDR3: CASSKRTGAGEQYF. The CDR3 bases are TGTGCCAGCAGCAAGCGGACAGGGGCCGGCGAGCAGTACTTC. The chain joins TRBV11-3 to TRBJ2-7, with TRBD1 matching 9 bases. The germline gives CDR1 SGHNT, CDR2 YENEEA. The V gene end was trimmed by 5 bases and the J gene end by 6 bases; junction bases not matched to a gene: 8. This CDR3 has 14 residues.

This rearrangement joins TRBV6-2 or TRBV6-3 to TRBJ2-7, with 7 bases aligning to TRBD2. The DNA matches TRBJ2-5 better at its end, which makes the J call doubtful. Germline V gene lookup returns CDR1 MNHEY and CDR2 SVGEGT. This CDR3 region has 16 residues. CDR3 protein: CASRPMGAAGRETQYF. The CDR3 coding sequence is TGTGCCAGCAGACCCATGGGCGCCGCCGGGAGGGAGACCCAGTACTTC.

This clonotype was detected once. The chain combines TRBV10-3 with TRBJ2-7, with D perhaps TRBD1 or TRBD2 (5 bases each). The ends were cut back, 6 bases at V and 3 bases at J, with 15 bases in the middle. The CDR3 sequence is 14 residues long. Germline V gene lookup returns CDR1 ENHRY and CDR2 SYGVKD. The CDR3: CAIRVEGEIYEQYF. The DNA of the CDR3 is TGTGCCATCAGGGTAGAAGGGGAGATCTACGAGCAGTACTTC.

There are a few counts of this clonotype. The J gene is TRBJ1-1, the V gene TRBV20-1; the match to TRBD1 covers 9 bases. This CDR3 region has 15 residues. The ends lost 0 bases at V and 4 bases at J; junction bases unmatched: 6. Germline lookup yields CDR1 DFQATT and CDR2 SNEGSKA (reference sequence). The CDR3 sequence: CSARDSQGAGTEAFF. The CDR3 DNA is TGCAGTGCTAGAGATTCACAGGGGGCAGGCACTGAAGCTTTCTTT.

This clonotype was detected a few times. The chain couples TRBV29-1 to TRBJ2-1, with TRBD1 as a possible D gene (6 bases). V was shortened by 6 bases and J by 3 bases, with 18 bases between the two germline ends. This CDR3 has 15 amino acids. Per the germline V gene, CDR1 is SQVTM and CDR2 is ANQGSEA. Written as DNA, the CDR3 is TGCAGCGTCGACGGACAGAGAGGGGTCTACAATGAGCAGTTCTTC. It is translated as CSVDGQRGVYNEQFF.

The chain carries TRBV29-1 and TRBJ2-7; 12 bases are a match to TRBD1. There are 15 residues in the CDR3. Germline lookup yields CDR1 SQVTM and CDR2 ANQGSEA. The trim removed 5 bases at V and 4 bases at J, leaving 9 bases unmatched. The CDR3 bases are TGCAGCGTTCACCAAGGGACAGGGGGCAAATACGAGCAGTACTTC. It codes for CSVHQGTGGKYEQYF.

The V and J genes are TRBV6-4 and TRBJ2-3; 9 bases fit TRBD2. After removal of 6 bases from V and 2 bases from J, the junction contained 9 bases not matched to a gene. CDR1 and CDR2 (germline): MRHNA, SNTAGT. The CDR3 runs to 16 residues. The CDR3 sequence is CASSRTSDPSTDTQYF. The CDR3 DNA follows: TGTGCCAGCAGCAGGACTAGCGACCCTTCCACAGATACGCAGTATTTT.

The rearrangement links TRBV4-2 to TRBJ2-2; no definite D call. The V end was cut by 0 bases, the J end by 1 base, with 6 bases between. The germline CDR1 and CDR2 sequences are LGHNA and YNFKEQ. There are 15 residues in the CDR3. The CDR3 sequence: CASSQDRRNTGELFF. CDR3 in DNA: TGTGCCAGCAGCCAAGACAGGAGGAACACCGGGGAGCTGTTTTTT.

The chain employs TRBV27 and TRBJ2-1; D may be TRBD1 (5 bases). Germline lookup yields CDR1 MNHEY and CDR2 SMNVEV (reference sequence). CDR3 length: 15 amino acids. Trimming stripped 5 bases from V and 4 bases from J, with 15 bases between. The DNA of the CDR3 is TGTGCCAGCAGTCCAACATGGGGCGATTACAATGAGCAGTTCTTC. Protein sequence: CASSPTWGDYNEQFF.

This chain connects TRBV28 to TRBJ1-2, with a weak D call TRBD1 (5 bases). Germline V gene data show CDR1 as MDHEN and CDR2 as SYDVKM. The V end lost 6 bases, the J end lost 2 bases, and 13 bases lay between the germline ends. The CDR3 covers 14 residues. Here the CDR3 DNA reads TGTGCCAGCAGACTCTCGGGGGAGAACTATGGCTACACCTTC. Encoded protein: CASRLSGENYGYTF.

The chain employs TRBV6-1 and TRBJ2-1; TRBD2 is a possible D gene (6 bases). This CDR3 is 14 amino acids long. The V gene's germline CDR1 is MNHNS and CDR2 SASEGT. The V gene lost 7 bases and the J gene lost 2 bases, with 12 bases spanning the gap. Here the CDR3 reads CASMGDLAYNEQFF. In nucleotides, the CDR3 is TGTGCCAGCATGGGGGACTTAGCCTACAATGAGCAGTTCTTC.